The 8 T cell receptor beta chains reported below all come from one sample, sequenced in a study of prognosis after radiotherapy for stage I lung cancer. CDR3 of TCR beta was amplified from genomic DNA via a two-round multiplex PCR. First-round PCR employed TRBV- and TRBJ-specific primers for each gene. TCRdb passed the multiplex PCR reads through MiXCR, listing each CDR3 protein once. The table records about 27,000 distinct CDR3 sequences, under 60% of them present only once. The material was PBMCs, obtained before or after stereotactic body radiation therapy (not recorded which). These TCRs come from a donor of 50 years or more with non-small cell lung cancer.

This clonotype was observed at least ten times. The J gene is TRBJ2-1, the V gene TRBV11-3; no clear D gene. This CDR3 contains 15 residues. V lost 1 base and J lost 4, with 11 bases in between. CDR1 is SGHNT and CDR2 is YENEEA in the germline V gene. CDR3 in DNA: TGTGCCAGCAGCTTAGCTTCCCCGCGGTACAATGAGCAGTTCTTC. Amino acid sequence: CASSLASPRYNEQFF. The entire variable domain, with the rest obtained from reference TRBV11-3 and TRBJ2-1, is as follows: EAGVVQSPRYKIIEKKQPVAFWCNPISGHNTLYWYLQNLGQGPELLIRYENEEAVDDSQLPKDRFSAERLKGVDSTLKIQPAELGDSAVYLCASSLASPRYNEQFFGPGTRLTVL.

This clonotype was seen repeatedly, ten times or more. This may come from a read error, since a much larger clone is one base off. The J gene is TRBJ2-2, the V gene TRBV9; D gene unclear. Germline CDR1 is SGDLS and CDR2 is YYNGEE. This CDR3 is built from 16 residues. V lost 1 base and J lost 0, with 10 bases in between. Written as DNA, the CDR3 is TGTGCCAGCAGCGTACTATGGGCGGCGAACACCGGGGAGCTGTTTTTT. Its translation: CASSVLWAANTGELFF.

Here the CDR3 reads CASSLAGQGGETQYF. The CDR3 DNA follows: TGTGCCAGCAGCCTAGCTGGACAGGGGGGAGAGACCCAGTACTTC. The V and J genes are TRBV7-3 and TRBJ2-5; 10 bases fit TRBD1. Germline trimming cut 5 bases from V and 4 bases from J; bases unmatched to any gene: 7. Germline CDR1 SGHTA, CDR2 FQGTGA. The CDR3 runs 15 residues.

V gene TRBV6-1 combines with J gene TRBJ2-7; 8 nucleotides agree with TRBD1. Trimming took 4 bases from V and 5 from J; bases not matched to a gene: 7. The CDR3 length is 14 residues. Germline CDR1 MNHNS, CDR2 SASEGT. CDR3 sequence: CASSARRGQNEQYF. In nucleotides, the CDR3 is TGTGCCAGCAGTGCCCGCAGGGGGCAGAACGAGCAGTACTTC.

This clonotype occurred many times. The gene calls are TRBV3-1 and TRBJ1-5; a possible D gene is TRBD1 (6 bases). Germline-derived CDR1 and CDR2 are LGHDT and YNNKEL (reference sequence). This CDR3 comprises 14 residues. Trimming pared 2 bases from V and 6 bases from J, leaving 11 bases between. This CDR3 reads CASSQQGSGQPQHF. The CDR3 region has the DNA TGTGCCAGCAGCCAACAGGGGTCCGGTCAGCCCCAGCATTTT.

Worth noting for this clonotype: This probably arose from a read error, given a far larger clone one base away. The CDR3 loop is CASSYGRYGYTF. DNA for the CDR3: TGTGCCAGCAGTTACGGGCGGTATGGCTACACCTTC. The chain has TRBV6-9 and TRBJ1-2; D gene ambiguous. The CDR3 covers 12 residues. The ends were cut back, 3 bases at V and 5 bases at J, with 7 bases in the middle. The V gene's germline CDR1 is MNHGY and CDR2 SVAAGI.

This clonotype showed up many times. This chain uses TRBV10-3 with TRBJ1-4; D is ambiguous. The CDR3 covers 13 residues. CDR1 ENHRY and CDR2 SYGVKD come from the germline V gene. V was shortened by 8 bases and J by 5 bases, with 12 bases between the two germline ends. CDR3 loop: CAIAPNGNEKLFF. As DNA, the CDR3 is TGTGCCATCGCCCCCAACGGGAATGAAAAACTGTTTTTT.

There are many counts of this clonotype. This chain uses TRBV5-6 with TRBJ2-5, with 10 bases lining up with TRBD2. There are 17 residues in the CDR3. Germline V gene lookup returns CDR1 SGHDT and CDR2 YYEEEE. The J segment lost 3 bases and the V segment lost 0 bases, leaving 8 bases of the junction unmatched. CDR3: CASSLAISGGAEETQYF. CDR3 nucleotide sequence: TGTGCCAGCAGCTTGGCCATAAGCGGGGGGGCAGAAGAGACCCAGTACTTC.